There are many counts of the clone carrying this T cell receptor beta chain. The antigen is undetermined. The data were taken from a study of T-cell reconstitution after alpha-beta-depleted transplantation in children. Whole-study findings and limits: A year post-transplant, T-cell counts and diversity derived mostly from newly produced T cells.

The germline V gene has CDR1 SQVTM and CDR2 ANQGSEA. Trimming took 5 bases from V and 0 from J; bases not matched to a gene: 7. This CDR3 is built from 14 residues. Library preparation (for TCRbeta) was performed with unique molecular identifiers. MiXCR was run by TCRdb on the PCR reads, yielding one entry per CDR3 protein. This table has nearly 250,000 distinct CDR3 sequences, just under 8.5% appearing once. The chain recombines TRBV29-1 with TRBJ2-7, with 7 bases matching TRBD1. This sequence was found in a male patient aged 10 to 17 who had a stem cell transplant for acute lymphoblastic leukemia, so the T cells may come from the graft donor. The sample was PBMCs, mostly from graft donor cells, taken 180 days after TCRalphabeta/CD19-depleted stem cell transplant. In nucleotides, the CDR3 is TGCAGCGTTTCCGGGACAGTTAGCTCCTACGAGCAGTACTTC. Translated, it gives CSVSGTVSSYEQYF.